Following are 28 T cell receptor beta chains from one sample sequenced in a study of shared clonotypes between healthy human individuals. Produced via immunoSEQ multiplex PCR; TCRdb's table is partial and in-frame only. In the table there are about 2.4 million clones, 93% of which are singletons. The material sequenced was naive CD4+ T cells from PBMCs. The subset here: CD45RA+ positively selected. These receptors originate from a man aged 18 to 35 in good health. Some clones in this sample may be carry-over from other donors' samples.

A few counts support this clone. Other DNA sequences in the same sample also yield this CDR3. The chain joins TRBV28 to TRBJ2-7; D is unclear. Germline CDR1 is MDHEN and CDR2 is SYDVKM. V lost 0 bases to trimming and J lost 6 bases, with 3 bases between them. CDR3 length: 11 residues. For the CDR3, the DNA is TGTGCCAGCAGTTTATGGGGCGAGCAGTACTTC. Amino acids: CASSLWGEQYF.

This clone was detected only a few times. This sequence joins TRBV7-3 and TRBJ1-1, with TRBD1 as a possible D gene (6 bases). Deletions cut 5 bases from V and 3 bases from J, with 10 bases between. CDR1 is SGHTA and CDR2 is FQGTGA in the germline V gene. This CDR3 has 13 residues. The DNA of the CDR3 is TGTGCCAGCAGCACCAGGGGTGACACTGAAGCTTTCTTT. Its protein product is CASSTRGDTEAFF.

A note on this clone: At the DNA level, this CDR3 is encoded by other sequences in the same sample as well. This chain joins TRBV28 and TRBJ2-7; D call uncertain. The germline V and J ends were trimmed by 5 bases and 3 bases, with 11 bases remaining between them. Germline loops: CDR1 MDHEN, CDR2 SYDVKM. CDR3 size: 13 residues. The chain's CDR3 is CASSLPGLYEQYF. The CDR3 nucleotides read TGTGCCAGCAGTCTCCCGGGCCTCTACGAGCAGTACTTC.

The genes are TRBV2 and TRBJ1-5, with TRBD1 as a possible D gene (6 bases). The germline CDR1 and CDR2 sequences are SNHLY and FYNNEI. The CDR3 is 14 residues long. Trimming took 1 base from V and 7 from J, leaving 11 bases between them. The CDR3 loop is CASSEDRVYQPQHF. The DNA for the CDR3 is TGTGCCAGCAGTGAAGACAGGGTATACCAGCCCCAGCATTTT.

The V and J genes are TRBV10-3 and TRBJ2-7; 8 bases match TRBD1. V shed 6 bases, J shed 0 bases, and the junction held 4 bases outside the gene matches. This CDR3 contains 14 residues. Germline V gene data show CDR1 as ENHRY and CDR2 as SYGVKD. CDR3 nucleotide sequence: TGTGCCATCAGAAGTACAGGGGGCTCCTACGAGCAGTACTTC. Protein product: CAIRSTGGSYEQYF.

CDR3 coding DNA: TGTGCCAGCAGCCCAGGAGTCAGGGAGGGCACAGATACGCAGTATTTT. Translating gives CASSPGVREGTDTQYF. This rearrangement joins TRBV13 to TRBJ2-3; tentatively, D is TRBD2 (6 bases). V gave up 5 bases and J gave up 1 base, with 16 bases separating them. Germline V gene lookup returns CDR1 PRHDT and CDR2 FYEKMQ (reference sequence). The CDR3 runs 16 residues.

The chain combines TRBV30 with TRBJ1-4; the match to TRBD1 covers 8 bases. Germline V gives CDR1 GTSNPN, CDR2 SVGIG (reference sequence). The CDR3 loop spans 15 amino acids. V lost 2 bases to trimming and J lost 8 bases; unmatched junction nucleotides: 10. This chain's CDR3 is CAWSIGQGEEEKLFF. The CDR3 DNA reads TGTGCCTGGAGTATCGGACAGGGTGAAGAAGAAAAACTGTTTTTT.

The chain is built from TRBV27 and TRBJ1-2; 8 nucleotides line up with TRBD1. V was clipped by 6 bases and J by 2 bases; unmatched bases: 5. Germline V CDR1 and CDR2: MNHEY, SMNVEV (reference sequence). The CDR3 is 14 amino acids. CDR3 bases: TGTGCCAGCAGGAGAGGACAGGGCAACTATGGCTACACCTTC. This translates into CASRRGQGNYGYTF.

The rearrangement joins TRBV6-5 to TRBJ1-1; 10 nucleotides line up with TRBD1. The germline V gene encodes CDR1 MNHEY and CDR2 SVGAGI. The CDR3 loop spans 14 amino acids. J was trimmed by 4 bases and V by 6 bases; bases with no gene match: 5. In DNA form, the CDR3 reads TGTGCCAGCAGGAGACAGGGGGCGAGCACTGAAGCTTTCTTT. Amino acid sequence: CASRRQGASTEAFF.

This rearrangement joins TRBV5-1 to TRBJ2-5; no firm D call. Germline-derived CDR1 and CDR2 are SGHRS and YFSETQ. CDR3 size: 11 residues. Trimming took 3 bases from V and 5 from J, leaving 5 bases between them. The CDR3 loop reads CASSSSETQYF. CDR3 nucleotide sequence: TGCGCCAGCAGCTCTTCGGAGACCCAGTACTTC.

The chain recombines TRBV28 with TRBJ2-5; possible D gene TRBD2, 7 bases. Germline CDR1 and CDR2: MDHEN and SYDVKM. The CDR3 sequence is 16 residues long. The V gene lost 7 bases and the J gene lost 4 bases, with 22 bases spanning the gap. The CDR3 DNA reads as TGTGCCAGCATAATGGGGGGCGCGGGGGCGCCAGAGACCCAGTACTTC. Translated: CASIMGGAGAPETQYF.

The chain recombines TRBV5-1 with TRBJ2-5; D not resolved. The ends were cut back, 1 base at V and 3 bases at J, with 10 bases in the middle. The CDR3 is 14 residues long. The germline V gene has CDR1 SGHRS and CDR2 YFSETQ. The CDR3 loop is CASSLKQLKETQYF. For the CDR3, the DNA is TGCGCCAGCAGCTTGAAACAGTTGAAAGAGACCCAGTACTTC.

The chain couples TRBV5-1 to TRBJ1-1, with 7 bases that match TRBD1. With V trimmed by 5 bases and J by 4 bases, 5 bases remained unmatched. Looked up from germline, CDR1 is SGHRS and CDR2 is YFSETQ. The CDR3 length is 13 residues. The CDR3 region is CASSSTGATEAFF. CDR3 bases: TGCGCCAGCAGTTCTACAGGGGCCACTGAAGCTTTCTTT.

The chain employs TRBV19 and TRBJ2-4; 8 bases match TRBD1. Germline V gene data show CDR1 as LNHDA and CDR2 as SQIVND (reference sequence). Trimming at V came to 6 bases and at J to 0 bases, leaving 4 bases not matched to a gene. CDR3 length: 15 amino acids. CDR3: CASSRGTGAKNIQYF. CDR3 coding DNA: TGTGCCAGTAGCAGAGGGACAGGAGCCAAAAACATTCAGTACTTC.

The sample holds one count of this clone. The chain combines TRBV5-1 with TRBJ2-7, with 8 positions matching TRBD1. The CDR3 runs 14 residues. Unmatched junction bases numbered 2, after V lost 3 bases and J lost 0 bases. In germline, CDR1 is SGHRS, CDR2 YFSETQ. This chain's CDR3 is CASSSDRGSYEQYF. DNA of the CDR3: TGCGCCAGCAGCTCTGACAGGGGCTCCTACGAGCAGTACTTC.

Only a few counts were recorded for this clone. One end of the junction fails to match germline, which may point to a read error. The chain combines TRBV7-8 with TRBJ1-2; 8 bases line up with TRBD1. Germline V CDR1 and CDR2: SGHVS, FQNEAQ. The CDR3 is made up of 13 amino acids. CDR3 region: CASSIADRVGYTF. The CDR3 DNA is TGTGCCAGCAGCATAGCGGACAGGGTTGGCTACACCTTC. Filled out from reference TRBV7-8 and TRBJ1-2, the complete variable domain reads GAGVSQSPRYKVAKRGQDVALRCDPISGHVSLFWYQQALGQGPEFLTYFQNEAQLDKSGLPSDRFFAERPEGSVSTLKIQRTQQEDSAVYLCASSIADRVGYTFGSGTRLTVV.

The sample holds one count of this clone. The genes are TRBV4-1 and TRBJ1-5; D gene ambiguous. There are 16 residues in the CDR3. The germline V gene has CDR1 MGHRA and CDR2 YSYEKL. Deletions cut 0 bases from V and 3 bases from J, with 12 bases between. CDR3 residues: CASSQDGQNLNQPQHF. CDR3 in DNA: TGCGCCAGCAGCCAAGACGGCCAAAACCTCAATCAGCCCCAGCATTTT.

This chain links TRBV25-1 with TRBJ1-5; possible D gene TRBD1, 6 bases. Germline lookup yields CDR1 MGHDK and CDR2 SYGVNS. Trimming stripped 8 bases from V and 4 bases from J, with 24 bases between. The length of the CDR3 is 17 residues. The CDR3 loop reads CASLWGGLQGDNQPQHF. The CDR3 DNA reads as TGTGCCAGCCTCTGGGGAGGGTTACAGGGCGATAATCAGCCCCAGCATTTT.

The count of this clone is one. Additional DNA sequences in this sample encode the identical CDR3. V is TRBV9 and J is TRBJ1-1; D gene ambiguous. The CDR3 extends over 14 amino acids. CDR1 is SGDLS, CDR2 YYNGEE, per germline. V shed 0 bases and J shed 5 bases, with 11 bases lying between them. CDR3 residues: CASSVAPVGTEAFF. The CDR3 DNA is TGTGCCAGCAGCGTAGCTCCGGTGGGGACTGAAGCTTTCTTT. Complete variable domain (other parts from reference TRBV9 and TRBJ1-1): DSGVTQTPKHLITATGQRVTLRCSPRSGDLSVYWYQQSLDQGLQFLIQYYNGEERAKGNILERFSAQQFPDLHSELNLSSLELGDSALYFCASSVAPVGTEAFFGQGTRLTVV.

The chain is built from TRBV5-4 and TRBJ2-7; D perhaps matches TRBD2 (5 bases). CDR1 SGHNT and CDR2 YYREEE come from the germline V gene (reference sequence). The CDR3 covers 15 residues. The V end lost 0 bases, the J end lost 5 bases, and 15 bases lay between the germline ends. Here the CDR3 reads CASSLGRDLLDEQYF. The CDR3 coding sequence is TGTGCCAGCAGCTTGGGCCGGGATCTGCTGGACGAGCAGTACTTC.

The rearrangement joins TRBV6-6 to TRBJ2-2, with a weak D call TRBD2 (5 bases). This CDR3 region has 15 residues. Trimming shortened V by 5 bases and J by 5 bases, and 15 bases separated the two germline ends. Germline-derived CDR1 and CDR2 are MNHNY and SVGAGI (reference sequence). The CDR3 sequence is CASSRRYRGTGELFF. The CDR3 DNA sequence: TGTGCCAGCAGTCGTAGGTACCGAGGGACCGGGGAGCTGTTTTTT.

This clone was found once. This sample also contains other DNA sequences that code for the same CDR3. The chain couples TRBV28 to TRBJ1-2; D is possibly TRBD1 (5 bases). This CDR3 is built from 14 residues. CDR1 and CDR2 (germline): MDHEN, SYDVKM. The germline V and J ends were trimmed by 5 bases and 2 bases, with 12 bases remaining between them. In nucleotides, the CDR3 is TGTGCCAGCAGTCTGCCGGGACGGAACTATGGCTACACCTTC. Its protein product is CASSLPGRNYGYTF.

The rearrangement links TRBV30 to TRBJ2-1; 10 bases agree with TRBD2. The V and J ends lost 0 bases and 7 bases, in that order; junction bases with no gene match: 12. Germline CDR1 reads GTSNPN; CDR2 reads SVGIG (reference sequence). The CDR3 extends over 17 amino acids. CDR3 nucleotides: TGTGCCTGGAGTGTTTGGGTCGCTAGCGGGAGTATTAATGAGCAGTTCTTC. Translating it yields CAWSVWVASGSINEQFF.

J is TRBJ2-3 and V is TRBV7-2; TRBD2 matches 8 bases. Germline V gives CDR1 SGHTA, CDR2 FQGNSA. J was trimmed by 6 bases and V by 1 base; bases with no gene match: 15. The CDR3 sequence is 18 residues long. The CDR3 protein is CASSLVVRGRFRTDTQYF. CDR3 in DNA: TGTGCCAGCAGCTTAGTCGTCCGCGGGAGGTTTCGGACGGATACGCAGTATTTT.

The chain joins TRBV9 to TRBJ2-5; D may be TRBD1 (6 bases). Germline V CDR1 and CDR2: SGDLS, YYNGEE. The germline V and J ends were trimmed by 3 bases and 1 base, with 13 bases remaining between them. The CDR3 contains 15 residues. The CDR3 spells CASSAPRGGQETQYF. The CDR3 coding sequence is TGTGCCAGCAGCGCCCCCCGAGGGGGCCAAGAGACCCAGTACTTC.

The rearrangement joins TRBV2 to TRBJ1-1, with D perhaps TRBD1 (5 bases). The germline gives CDR1 SNHLY, CDR2 FYNNEI. The CDR3 spans 12 residues. V dropped 5 bases and J dropped 14 bases, with 18 bases sitting between them. DNA of the CDR3: TGTGCCAGCAGTACGGACTCTAGGCGGGGCTTCTTT. This encodes CASSTDSRRGFF.

About this clone: This same CDR3 is encoded by further DNA sequences in the sample. The chain links TRBV5-1 to TRBJ2-7, with TRBD2 matching over 7 bases. Germline CDR1 and CDR2: SGHRS and YFSETQ. The CDR3 has 13 residues. The J segment lost 0 bases and the V segment lost 6 bases, leaving 3 bases of the junction unmatched. CDR3 DNA: TGCGCCAGCACCGGGGGGTCCTCCTACGAGCAGTACTTC. Protein: CASTGGSSYEQYF.

The table lists this clone with a count of one. Other DNA sequences in this sample translate to the same CDR3. The rearrangement links TRBV5-1 to TRBJ2-5; 8 bases map to TRBD1. CDR3 length: 14 amino acids. V was clipped by 0 bases and J by 5 bases; unmatched bases: 3. CDR1 and CDR2 from the germline V gene are SGHRS and YFSETQ. This CDR3 is CASSLDRGRETQYF. CDR3 bases: TGCGCCAGCAGCTTGGACAGGGGGAGGGAGACCCAGTACTTC.